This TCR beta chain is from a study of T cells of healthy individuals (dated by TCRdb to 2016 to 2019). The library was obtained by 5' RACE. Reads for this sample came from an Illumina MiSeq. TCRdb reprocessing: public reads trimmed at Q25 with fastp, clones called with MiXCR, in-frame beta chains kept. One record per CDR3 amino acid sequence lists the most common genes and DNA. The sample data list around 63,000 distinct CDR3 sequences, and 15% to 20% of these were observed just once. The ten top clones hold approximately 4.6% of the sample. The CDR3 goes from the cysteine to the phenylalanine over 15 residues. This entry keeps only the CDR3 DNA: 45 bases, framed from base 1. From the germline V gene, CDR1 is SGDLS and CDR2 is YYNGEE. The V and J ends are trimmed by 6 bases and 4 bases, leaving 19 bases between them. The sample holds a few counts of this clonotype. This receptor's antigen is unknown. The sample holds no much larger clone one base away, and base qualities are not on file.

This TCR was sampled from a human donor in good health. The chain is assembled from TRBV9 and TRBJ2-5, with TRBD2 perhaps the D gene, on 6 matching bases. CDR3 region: CASTSSPGVGETQYF. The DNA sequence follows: TGTGCCAGCACCTCGAGTCCGGGAGTGGGAGAGACCCAGTACTTC.